The next 28 T cell receptor beta chains were all read from a single sample in a study of Tregs in tolerant kidney transplant recipients. Generated by immunoSEQ multiplex PCR, the TCRdb table keeps only in-frame clones and is missing some. The table includes 70,000 to 95,000 clones, around 93% detected once. The specimen comprised Tregs from blood, sampled before the transplant. The receptor set was obtained from a human donor who received a combined kidney and bone marrow transplant.

The chain joins TRBV28 to TRBJ1-6; 8 bases are shared with TRBD1. V lost 2 bases and J lost 9; bases outside the gene matches: 6. Germline CDR1 MDHEN, CDR2 SYDVKM. This CDR3 spans 15 amino acids. The CDR3: CASSLRQGSGSPLHF. CDR3 bases: TGTGCCAGCAGTTTAAGACAGGGGAGTGGTTCACCCCTCCACTTT.

V gene TRBV19 combines with J gene TRBJ2-3; the D gene is possibly TRBD2 (7 bases). The V end lost 7 bases, the J end lost 0 bases, and 14 bases lay between the germline ends. CDR1 is LNHDA and CDR2 is SQIVND in the germline V gene (reference sequence). This CDR3 is 15 amino acids long. The CDR3 DNA sequence: TGTGCCAGTAACCCCGGGGGGCCTAGCACAGATACGCAGTATTTT. This translates into CASNPGGPSTDTQYF.

The chain couples TRBV25-1 to TRBJ1-6; 10 positions match TRBD1. In germline, CDR1 is MGHDK, CDR2 SYGVNS. The CDR3 consists of 15 residues. The trim removed 4 bases at V and 9 bases at J, leaving 6 bases unmatched. CDR3 coding DNA: TGTGCCAGCAGTGTACCGGGACAGGGGTCTTCACCCCTCCACTTT. It codes for CASSVPGQGSSPLHF. Complete variable domain (other parts from reference TRBV25-1 and TRBJ1-6): EADIYQTPRYLVIGTGKKITLECSQTMGHDKMYWYQQDPGMELHLIHYSYGVNSTEKGDLSSESTVSRIRTEHFPLTLESARPSHTSQYLCASSVPGQGSSPLHFGNGTRLTVT.

The chain employs TRBV7-8 and TRBJ2-5; D perhaps matches TRBD2 (5 bases). The J call may be mistaken, given a closer DNA end match to TRBJ2-7. CDR3 length: 14 amino acids. Germline CDR1 is SGHVS and CDR2 is FQNEAQ. The CDR3 sequence: CASSPGSMVYEQYF. The DNA for the CDR3 is TGTGCCAGCAGCCCGGGATCGATGGTCTACGAGCAGTACTTC.

The chain is built from TRBV5-1 and TRBJ2-1, with a tentative D call TRBD2 (6 bases). V was cut by 7 bases and J by 8 bases, with 22 bases left in between. The CDR3 is made up of 15 amino acids. Looked up from germline, CDR1 is SGHRS and CDR2 is YFSETQ. In DNA, the CDR3 is TGCGCCAGCTCCTTAGCCCCTGGAGGGGTAGATGAGCAGTTCTTC. It yields the protein CASSLAPGGVDEQFF.

The chain links TRBV9 to TRBJ2-3; D unclear. CDR3 length: 14 amino acids. CDR1 and CDR2 (germline): SGDLS, YYNGEE. The V and J ends lost 0 bases and 1 base respectively, with 6 bases between them. CDR3 sequence: CASSVEAGTDTQYF. As DNA, the CDR3 is TGTGCCAGCAGCGTAGAGGCGGGCACAGATACGCAGTATTTT.

The chain is built from TRBV19 and TRBJ2-1; D not resolved. CDR3 length: 14 residues. Germline V gene data show CDR1 as LNHDA and CDR2 as SQIVND (reference sequence). The V end lost 2 bases, the J end lost 4 bases, and 9 bases lay between the germline ends. In nucleotides, the CDR3 is TGTGCCAGTAGTATAACCCGACGGTACAATGAGCAGTTCTTC. Protein sequence: CASSITRRYNEQFF.

The CDR3 nucleotides read TGTGCCAGCAGCCGTGGGGGGAACTATGGCTACACCTTC. Translation gives CASSRGGNYGYTF. This chain links TRBV28 with TRBJ1-2; D possibly corresponds to TRBD1 (5 bases). Trimming shortened V by 6 bases and J by 2 bases, and 10 bases separated the two germline ends. The CDR3 loop spans 13 amino acids. Germline-derived CDR1 and CDR2 are MDHEN and SYDVKM.

The chain is built from TRBV2 and TRBJ1-2; 7 bases fit TRBD1. V trimming: 6 bases; J trimming: 7 bases; junction bases outside the gene matches: 8. There are 13 residues in the CDR3. Germline CDR1 and CDR2: SNHLY and FYNNEI. The CDR3 region has the DNA TGTGCCAGCAGGGACGACAGGGCGCGTGGCTACACCTTC. It yields the protein CASRDDRARGYTF. Together with reference TRBV2 and TRBJ1-2, the CDR3 gives the full variable domain: EPEVTQTPSHQVTQMGQEVILRCVPISNHLYFYWYRQILGQKVEFLVSFYNNEISEKSEIFDDQFSVERPDGSNFTLKIRSTKLEDSAMYFCASRDDRARGYTFGSGTRLTVV.

J is TRBJ2-1 and V is TRBV5-1; TRBD1 might be the D (6 bases). V lost 7 bases and J 2 bases, leaving 13 bases between the germline ends. Germline V lookup: CDR1 SGHRS, CDR2 YFSETQ. The length of the CDR3 is 14 residues. The CDR3 sequence: CASGRGQPYNEQFF. The CDR3 DNA sequence: TGCGCCAGCGGCCGCGGACAGCCCTACAATGAGCAGTTCTTC.

V gene TRBV27 combines with J gene TRBJ2-2, with 9 positions matching TRBD2. This CDR3 comprises 15 residues. V was pared by 2 bases and J by 7 bases, with 5 bases of the junction left unmatched. The germline CDR1 and CDR2 sequences are MNHEY and SMNVEV (reference sequence). CDR3 nucleotides: TGTGCCAGCAGTTTAGGGCTAGCGGGAATCGGGGAGCTGTTTTTT. This codes for CASSLGLAGIGELFF.

The chain joins TRBV2 to TRBJ1-2, with a possible D match to TRBD1 (5 bases). The V end lost 4 bases, the J end lost 4 bases, and 13 bases lay between the germline ends. CDR1 is SNHLY and CDR2 is FYNNEI in the germline V gene. The CDR3 contains 14 residues. CDR3 nucleotide sequence: TGTGCCAGCAGTGGGTCAGGGACCTTCTATGGCTACACCTTC. Amino acid sequence: CASSGSGTFYGYTF.

The chain couples TRBV27 to TRBJ1-6; the D is unclear. The length of the CDR3 is 19 residues. Germline values: CDR1 MNHEY, CDR2 SMNVEV (reference sequence). Trimming removed 0 bases at V and 0 bases at J, with 15 bases between. The CDR3 DNA is TGTGCCAGCAGTTTATCGATGGTTCGAGGGAGCTCCTATAATTCACCCCTCCACTTT. Protein: CASSLSMVRGSSYNSPLHF.

The chain uses TRBV7-8 and TRBJ1-5; D ambiguous. The CDR3 has 14 residues. V was clipped by 3 bases and J by 8 bases, with 14 bases between them. Germline CDR1 reads SGHVS; CDR2 reads FQNEAQ. DNA for the CDR3: TGTGCCAGCAGCTTCTACGGCCCGACGGAGCCCCAGCATTTT. Its translation: CASSFYGPTEPQHF.

The CDR3 spells CASSPSTDTQYF. DNA of the CDR3: TGTGCCAGCAGCCCGTCGACAGATACGCAGTATTTT. The genes are TRBV5-4 and TRBJ2-3; D not certain. Germline V gives CDR1 SGHNT, CDR2 YYREEE (reference sequence). V was trimmed by 4 bases and J by 3 bases, leaving 6 bases between them. The CDR3 contains 12 residues. Variable domain in full (rest from reference TRBV5-4 and TRBJ2-3): ETGVTQSPTHLIKTRGQQVTLRCSSQSGHNTVSWYQQALGQGPQFIFQYYREEENGRGNFPPRFSGLQFPNYSSELNVNALELDDSALYLCASSPSTDTQYFGPGTRLTVL.

The J gene is TRBJ2-7, the V gene TRBV5-1, with 7 bases identical to TRBD1. Germline CDR1 and CDR2: SGHRS and YFSETQ. The V segment lost 0 bases and the J segment 3 bases; nucleotides outside the gene matches: 0. The CDR3 runs to 13 residues. The CDR3 protein is CASSLDRGYEQYF. The DNA of the CDR3 is TGCGCCAGCAGCTTGGACAGGGGCTACGAGCAGTACTTC.

V usage is TRBV28 and J usage is TRBJ1-5, with 9 positions matching TRBD1. V was clipped by 4 bases and J by 2 bases; unmatched bases: 12. The CDR3 spans 18 residues. Per the germline V gene, CDR1 is MDHEN and CDR2 is SYDVKM. CDR3 in amino acids: CASSWLGDRELGNQPQHF. CDR3 sequence (DNA): TGTGCCAGCAGTTGGCTAGGGGACAGGGAATTGGGCAATCAGCCCCAGCATTTT. The full variable domain, with the rest looked up from reference TRBV28 and TRBJ1-5, is DVKVTQSSRYLVKRTGEKVFLECVQDMDHENMFWYRQDPGLGLRLIYFSYDVKMKEKGDIPEGYSVSREKKERFSLILESASTNQTSMYLCASSWLGDRELGNQPQHFGDGTRLSIL.

The gene calls are TRBV29-1 and TRBJ2-3, with a tentative D call TRBD2 (6 bases). V gave up 8 bases and J gave up 6 bases, with 21 bases separating them. The CDR3 extends over 14 amino acids. Germline loops: CDR1 SQVTM, CDR2 ANQGSEA. The CDR3 coding sequence is TGCAGCATCCAGTCTGTCGGGAGTGGGGATACGCAGTATTTT. As protein: CSIQSVGSGDTQYF.

The chain uses TRBV30 and TRBJ2-7, with 8 positions matching TRBD2. Germline lookup yields CDR1 GTSNPN and CDR2 SVGIG (reference sequence). V lost 0 bases and J lost 2; bases outside the gene matches: 0. This CDR3 spans 13 amino acids. The CDR3 bases are TGTGCCTGGAGTGTAGCGGGAGCCTACGAGCAGTACTTC. As protein: CAWSVAGAYEQYF.

This chain links TRBV7-7 with TRBJ2-5; D tentatively fits TRBD1 or TRBD2 (5 bases each). With 5 bases removed from V and 5 bases from J, the gap between germline ends came to 15 bases. The germline V gene encodes CDR1 SSHAT and CDR2 FNYEAQ (reference sequence). The CDR3 contains 14 residues. Here the CDR3 reads CASSPGLGVETQYF. The DNA of the CDR3 is TGTGCCAGCAGCCCGGGGCTAGGTGTCGAGACCCAGTACTTC.

This clone was seen once. The chain uses TRBV18 and TRBJ2-3; D is undetermined. The germline CDR1 and CDR2 sequences are KGHSH and LQKENI. The ends were cut back, 0 bases at V and 1 base at J, with 8 bases in the middle. CDR3 length: 15 residues. The CDR3 nucleotides read TGTGCCAGCTCACCACCCCCCCAGGGCACAGATACGCAGTATTTT. It specifies CASSPPPQGTDTQYF. The variable domain in full, completed from reference TRBV18 and TRBJ2-3, reads NAGVMQNPRHLVRRRGQEARLRCSPMKGHSHVYWYRQLPEEGLKFMVYLQKENIIDESGMPKERFSAEFPKEGPSILRIQQVVRGDSAAYFCASSPPPQGTDTQYFGPGTRLTVL.

The genes are TRBV12-2 and TRBJ1-6. TRBV12-2 is assigned pseudogene status. CDR3 size: 14 residues. The CDR3 protein is CASRLDGGNSPLHF. The CDR3 coding sequence is TGTGCAAGTCGCTTAGATGGGGGTAATTCACCCCTCCACTTT.

The CDR3 is CASSPPSIPSDEQFF. CDR3 in DNA: TGTGCCAGCTCACCACCCTCCATCCCAAGCGATGAGCAGTTCTTC. The chain couples TRBV18 to TRBJ2-1; D is undetermined. V was trimmed by 0 bases and J by 8 bases, leaving 14 bases between them. Germline CDR1 is KGHSH and CDR2 is LQKENI. The CDR3 length is 15 residues. Complete variable domain (other parts from reference TRBV18 and TRBJ2-1): NAGVMQNPRHLVRRRGQEARLRCSPMKGHSHVYWYRQLPEEGLKFMVYLQKENIIDESGMPKERFSAEFPKEGPSILRIQQVVRGDSAAYFCASSPPSIPSDEQFFGPGTRLTVL.

With respect to this clone: Different DNA sequences within this sample yield the same CDR3. The rearrangement links TRBV28 to TRBJ2-7; D ambiguous. The V gene's germline CDR1 is MDHEN and CDR2 SYDVKM. V was clipped by 3 bases and J by 1 base, with 7 bases between them. This CDR3 comprises 13 residues. The CDR3: CASSFGLSYEQYF. CDR3 in DNA: TGTGCCAGCAGTTTTGGGCTGTCCTACGAGCAGTACTTC. Drawing the rest from reference TRBV28 and TRBJ2-7, the complete variable domain is DVKVTQSSRYLVKRTGEKVFLECVQDMDHENMFWYRQDPGLGLRLIYFSYDVKMKEKGDIPEGYSVSREKKERFSLILESASTNQTSMYLCASSFGLSYEQYFGPGTRLTVT.

This clone occurred once. This sequence joins TRBV6-1 and TRBJ1-2; the match to TRBD1 covers 11 bases. CDR3 length equals 15 residues. V shed 9 bases and J 3 bases; nucleotides not matched to a gene: 9. The germline V gene has CDR1 MNHNS and CDR2 SASEGT. DNA of the CDR3: TGTGCCAGTCAAACGGACAGGGGGCCTTACTATGGCTACACCTTC. Protein: CASQTDRGPYYGYTF.

This CDR3 reads CASSQDKGSKTQYF. The CDR3 DNA follows: TGTGCCAGCAGCCAAGATAAGGGGTCGAAGACCCAGTACTTC. The rearrangement joins TRBV4-2 to TRBJ2-5; TRBD1 might be the D (5 bases). V lost 0 bases to trimming and J lost 6 bases, with 11 bases between them. The CDR3 runs to 14 residues. Per the germline V gene, CDR1 is LGHNA and CDR2 is YNFKEQ.

This clone was seen just once. V gene TRBV27 combines with J gene TRBJ2-3; D ambiguous. The CDR3 sequence is 15 residues long. Germline values: CDR1 MNHEY, CDR2 SMNVEV (reference sequence). With 1 base removed from V and 0 bases from J, the gap between germline ends came to 8 bases. The DNA for the CDR3 is TGTGCCAGCAGTTTATATCGACCTAGCACAGATACGCAGTATTTT. It codes for CASSLYRPSTDTQYF.

In this sample, this clone turned up once. The chain uses TRBV7-9 and TRBJ1-4; D might be TRBD1 (6 bases). CDR1 is SEHNR, CDR2 FQNEAQ, per germline (reference sequence). Trimming took off 3 bases at V and 0 bases at J, with 8 bases between the two ends. CDR3 size: 15 residues. This CDR3 is CASSFGTTTNEKLFF. The DNA for the CDR3 is TGTGCCAGCAGCTTTGGGACAACAACTAATGAAAAACTGTTTTTT.